A selection of T cell receptor beta chains follows, all from one sample in a study of T cells in Graves' hyperthyroidism and ophthalmopathy. Each CDR3 protein gets one entry after TCRdb re-called the multiplex PCR reads with MiXCR. Of hundreds of thousands of distinct CDR3 sequences listed, around 39% are singletons. Sequencing was performed on blood. The source of these receptors is a man between 18 and 29 years old with Graves' hyperthyroidism. Both conserved end residues are part of each CDR3. The order of the fields is CDR3 DNA, CDR3 protein, V gene, D gene, J gene, clone size. A D gene is named only where the DNA matches it firmly. Rows give clone size only sometimes, using once, few, many, or a class for an expanded clone.

CDR3 DNA: TGCGCCAGCAGTGAGTCGGGATGGCGTGGGAACACTGAAGCTTTCTTT
CDR3 protein: CASSESGWRGNTEAFF
V gene: TRBV10-2
D gene: .
J gene: TRBJ1-1
clone size: .

CDR3 DNA: TGTGCCAGCAGCTGGGCGGCGGCAAATACGCAGTATTTT
CDR3 protein: CASSWAAANTQYF
V gene: TRBV11-2
D gene: .
J gene: TRBJ2-3
clone size: .

CDR3 DNA: TGCGCCAGCAGCTTGGGTGACAAACACAGTGAAGCTTTCTTT
CDR3 protein: CASSLGDKHSEAFF
V gene: TRBV5-1
D gene: .
J gene: TRBJ1-1
clone size: many

CDR3 DNA: TGTGCCAGCACTAGCGGGAGACTCGAGCAGTACTTC
CDR3 protein: CASTSGRLEQYF
V gene: TRBV28
D gene: TRBD2
J gene: TRBJ2-7
clone size: few

CDR3 DNA: TGCAGCCTTACAGGGGTTGGCTACACCTTC
CDR3 protein: CSLTGVGYTF
V gene: TRBV29-1
D gene: TRBD1
J gene: TRBJ1-2
clone size: .

CDR3 DNA: TGTGCCAGCAGCTTGGGGACAGGAATAACCTACGAGCAGTACTTC
CDR3 protein: CASSLGTGITYEQYF
V gene: TRBV5-4
D gene: TRBD1
J gene: TRBJ2-7
clone size: .

CDR3 DNA: TGTGCCAGCAGTCCCAGCGGGGTTTCCTACGAGCAGTACTTC
CDR3 protein: CASSPSGVSYEQYF
V gene: TRBV2
D gene: TRBD2
J gene: TRBJ2-7
clone size: .

CDR3 DNA: TGTGCCAGCAGCTCCACTACCACTGAAGCTTTCTTT
CDR3 protein: CASSSTTTEAFF
V gene: TRBV6-5
D gene: .
J gene: TRBJ1-1
clone size: few

CDR3 DNA: TGTGCCACCCGGACAGGGGGGGGGTTGAGACAGCCCCAGCATTTT
CDR3 protein: CATRTGGGLRQPQHF
V gene: TRBV10-3
D gene: TRBD1
J gene: TRBJ1-5
clone size: .

CDR3 DNA: TGTGCCAGCGGGGGCCTTGGCAGCAATCAGCCCCAGCATTTT
CDR3 protein: CASGGLGSNQPQHF
V gene: TRBV19
D gene: .
J gene: TRBJ1-5
clone size: many

CDR3 DNA: TGTGCCATCAGCCCCCTAGGGTCTACCTATGGCTACACCTTC
CDR3 protein: CAISPLGSTYGYTF
V gene: TRBV10-3
D gene: .
J gene: TRBJ1-2
clone size: many

CDR3 DNA: TGTGCCATCGCTAGCGGGGGGATAGAGACCCAGTACTTC
CDR3 protein: CAIASGGIETQYF
V gene: TRBV10-3
D gene: TRBD2
J gene: TRBJ2-5
clone size: many

CDR3 DNA: TGCGCCAGCAGCTTGGTGACAGACTCAACTAAAGGCTACACCTTC
CDR3 protein: CASSLVTDSTKGYTF
V gene: TRBV5-1
D gene: .
J gene: TRBJ1-2
clone size: few

CDR3 DNA: TGTGCCAGCAGCTGGGACAGGGACACCATATATTTT
CDR3 protein: CASSWDRDTIYF
V gene: TRBV13
D gene: TRBD1
J gene: TRBJ1-3
clone size: .

CDR3 DNA: TGTGCCACCAGCAGGGGACAGCAAGAGACCCAGTACTTC
CDR3 protein: CATSRGQQETQYF
V gene: TRBV15
D gene: TRBD1
J gene: TRBJ2-5
clone size: once

CDR3 DNA: TGTGCCACCAGCAGGGTCGGGGATAGAAAACTGTTTTTT
CDR3 protein: CATSRVGDRKLFF
V gene: TRBV15
D gene: .
J gene: TRBJ1-4
clone size: once

CDR3 DNA: TGTGCCAGCAGCGTTCAAGCGGGGAACACCGGGGAGCTGTTTTTT
CDR3 protein: CASSVQAGNTGELFF
V gene: TRBV9
D gene: .
J gene: TRBJ2-2
clone size: .

CDR3 DNA: TGTGCCAGCAGCTCCACCCGGGGGGCAGGTCAGCCCCAGCATTTT
CDR3 protein: CASSSTRGAGQPQHF
V gene: TRBV7-9
D gene: .
J gene: TRBJ1-5
clone size: .

CDR3 DNA: TGTGCCACCAGCAGAGACCAGCGGGAGGGCGCATACAGAACAGATACGCAGTATTTT
CDR3 protein: CATSRDQREGAYRTDTQYF
V gene: TRBV15
D gene: TRBD2
J gene: TRBJ2-3
clone size: .

CDR3 DNA: TGTGCCAGCAGGGCCGGGACAGGGGACAATCAGCCCCAGCATTTT
CDR3 protein: CASRAGTGDNQPQHF
V gene: TRBV2
D gene: TRBD1
J gene: TRBJ1-5
clone size: many

CDR3 DNA: TGTGCCAGCAGTTTTGGCAGGCCACCCCTCCACTTT
CDR3 protein: CASSFGRPPLHF
V gene: TRBV12-3/TRBV12-4
D gene: .
J gene: TRBJ1-6
clone size: many

CDR3 DNA: TGTGCCAGCAGCCATCGCGGACAGGCCTACGAGCAGTACTTC
CDR3 protein: CASSHRGQAYEQYF
V gene: TRBV13
D gene: TRBD1
J gene: TRBJ2-7
clone size: once

CDR3 DNA: TGTGCCAGCAGTGAAATTGATGCAACTAATGAAGCTTTCTTT
CDR3 protein: CASSEIDATNEAFF
V gene: TRBV2
D gene: .
J gene: TRBJ1-1
clone size: .

CDR3 DNA: TGTGCCACCCTCCTCTTTGCAGGGGGCTTGGGCTACACCTTC
CDR3 protein: CATLLFAGGLGYTF
V gene: TRBV5-6
D gene: TRBD1
J gene: TRBJ1-2
clone size: few

CDR3 DNA: TGTGCCAGCAGGGGCCTTTCAAAAGAGACCCAGTACTTC
CDR3 protein: CASRGLSKETQYF
V gene: TRBV2
D gene: .
J gene: TRBJ2-5
clone size: .

CDR3 DNA: TGTGCCAGCAGTTACGGTGGTGGAAACACCATATATTTT
CDR3 protein: CASSYGGGNTIYF
V gene: TRBV6-5
D gene: .
J gene: TRBJ1-3
clone size: few

CDR3 DNA: TGTGCCAGCAGCCGCTTAAAAACGGACGAGCAGTACTTC
CDR3 protein: CASSRLKTDEQYF
V gene: TRBV2
D gene: .
J gene: TRBJ2-7
clone size: few

CDR3 DNA: TGTGCCAGCAGCTTCGGGGGGCAGATTAATGAAAAACTGTTTTTT
CDR3 protein: CASSFGGQINEKLFF
V gene: TRBV7-2
D gene: .
J gene: TRBJ1-4
clone size: .

CDR3 DNA: TGTGCCAGCAGCGGTCGACAGGGAGGGGGGAATGAAAAACTGTTTTTT
CDR3 protein: CASSGRQGGGNEKLFF
V gene: TRBV9
D gene: TRBD1
J gene: TRBJ1-4
clone size: .

CDR3 DNA: TGTGCCAGCAGCTTACGGGCTTACGAGCAGTACTTC
CDR3 protein: CASSLRAYEQYF
V gene: TRBV7-2
D gene: .
J gene: TRBJ2-7
clone size: many

CDR3 DNA: TGTGCCATCAGTGAGTCGGGACAGGCCCACTCTGGAAACACCATATATTTT
CDR3 protein: CAISESGQAHSGNTIYF
V gene: TRBV10-3
D gene: TRBD1
J gene: TRBJ1-3
clone size: many

CDR3 DNA: TGTGCCAGCAGCCAAGGAGGTAGCGGACCCTACGAGCAGTACTTC
CDR3 protein: CASSQGGSGPYEQYF
V gene: TRBV7-9
D gene: .
J gene: TRBJ2-7
clone size: .

CDR3 DNA: TGCAGCGTTGAGGATGGGAAGGTCGGTGAAAAACTGTTTTTT
CDR3 protein: CSVEDGKVGEKLFF
V gene: TRBV29-1
D gene: .
J gene: TRBJ1-4
clone size: many

CDR3 DNA: TGTGCCAGCAGTGAGTGGGTACTGAACACTGAAGCTTTCTTT
CDR3 protein: CASSEWVLNTEAFF
V gene: TRBV10-3
D gene: .
J gene: TRBJ1-1
clone size: .

CDR3 DNA: TGTGCCAGCAGTGATAGTACGGGGCCCTATGGCTACACCTTC
CDR3 protein: CASSDSTGPYGYTF
V gene: TRBV25-1
D gene: .
J gene: TRBJ1-2
clone size: many

CDR3 DNA: TGTGCCATCAGTGACCCCTTTGTAGGGAGCTCCTACGAGCAGTACTTC
CDR3 protein: CAISDPFVGSSYEQYF
V gene: TRBV10-3
D gene: .
J gene: TRBJ2-7
clone size: .

CDR3 DNA: TGCAGTGCTAGAGATTGGGTGGGGACAGGGGCGACCTACGAGCAGTACTTC
CDR3 protein: CSARDWVGTGATYEQYF
V gene: TRBV20-1
D gene: TRBD1
J gene: TRBJ2-7
clone size: .

CDR3 DNA: TGTGCCAGCAGCTCCCCTAGCCGGGGGCTCTCTGGGGCCAACGTCCTGACTTTC
CDR3 protein: CASSSPSRGLSGANVLTF
V gene: TRBV25-1
D gene: .
J gene: TRBJ2-6
clone size: .

CDR3 DNA: TGTGCCACCAGCAGCGTGGGGGACGAGCAGTACTTC
CDR3 protein: CATSSVGDEQYF
V gene: TRBV15
D gene: .
J gene: TRBJ2-7
clone size: .

CDR3 DNA: TGTGCCAGCAGGCTAGCGGATATCTACGAGCAGTACTTC
CDR3 protein: CASRLADIYEQYF
V gene: TRBV12-3/TRBV12-4
D gene: TRBD2
J gene: TRBJ2-7
clone size: .

CDR3 DNA: TGTGCCAGCAGGAGGGACAGAAATAATGAAAAACTGTTTTTT
CDR3 protein: CASRRDRNNEKLFF
V gene: TRBV2
D gene: TRBD1
J gene: TRBJ1-4
clone size: many

CDR3 DNA: TGCAGCCTACAGGGGGTGAACACTGAAGCTTTCTTT
CDR3 protein: CSLQGVNTEAFF
V gene: TRBV29-1
D gene: TRBD1
J gene: TRBJ1-1
clone size: once

CDR3 DNA: TGTGCCAGCAGCTTATGGGCGGGATACTCTGGGGCCAACGTCCTGACTTTC
CDR3 protein: CASSLWAGYSGANVLTF
V gene: TRBV7-6
D gene: .
J gene: TRBJ2-6
clone size: .

CDR3 DNA: TGTGCCAGCAGCACGGGGGGGTGGGACACTGAAGCTTTCTTT
CDR3 protein: CASSTGGWDTEAFF
V gene: TRBV9
D gene: .
J gene: TRBJ1-1
clone size: few

CDR3 DNA: TGTGCCAGTAAGGGATCCAATAATTCACCCCTCCACTTT
CDR3 protein: CASKGSNNSPLHF
V gene: TRBV2
D gene: .
J gene: TRBJ1-6
clone size: .

CDR3 DNA: TGTGCCAGCCGTGGGCAGGGGGATTTCTTT
CDR3 protein: CASRGQGDFF
V gene: TRBV11-1
D gene: TRBD1
J gene: TRBJ1-1
clone size: .

CDR3 DNA: TGTGCCAGCAGATGGTTCGGTACCGGGGAGCTGTTTTTT
CDR3 protein: CASRWFGTGELFF
V gene: TRBV13
D gene: .
J gene: TRBJ2-2
clone size: .

CDR3 DNA: TGCAGCTTAACTAGTCACGCGAACACCGGGGAGCTGTTTTTT
CDR3 protein: CSLTSHANTGELFF
V gene: TRBV29-1
D gene: .
J gene: TRBJ2-2
clone size: .

CDR3 DNA: TGTGCCAGCAGCTTACAAGAGTACGAGACCCAGTACTTC
CDR3 protein: CASSLQEYETQYF
V gene: TRBV7-2
D gene: .
J gene: TRBJ2-5
clone size: few

CDR3 DNA: TGTGCCACCAGCAGCAACATGCGGCCCGAGCAGTACTTC
CDR3 protein: CATSSNMRPEQYF
V gene: TRBV15
D gene: .
J gene: TRBJ2-7
clone size: many

CDR3 DNA: TGCAGTGCTAGCCTCGGGGGGGTTGGCGAGCAGTACTTC
CDR3 protein: CSASLGGVGEQYF
V gene: TRBV20-1
D gene: TRBD2
J gene: TRBJ2-7
clone size: few

CDR3 DNA: TGTGCCAGCAGTGAAGCTTTTGAAGCTTTCTTT
CDR3 protein: CASSEAFEAFF
V gene: TRBV6-1
D gene: .
J gene: TRBJ1-1
clone size: few

CDR3 DNA: TGTGCCAAGCGACCTGGAAACACCATATATTTT
CDR3 protein: CAKRPGNTIYF
V gene: TRBV2
D gene: .
J gene: TRBJ1-3
clone size: .

CDR3 DNA: TGTGCCGTCCGCGGTGGGCGGCCTACCTGGGTATGGCCCCAGCATTTT
CDR3 protein: CAVRGGRPTWVWPQHF
V gene: TRBV25-1
D gene: .
J gene: TRBJ1-5
clone size: .